These 11 T cell receptor beta chains originate from one sample sequenced in a study of T-cell memory formation after mild COVID-19. TCRdb reanalysed the 5' RACE reads using MiXCR and keeps one entry per CDR3 protein. The repertoire holds roughly 120,000 distinct CDR3 sequences, with 16% as singletons. What was sequenced was PBMCs or a T cell subset sorted from them (not recorded which). Receptors were obtained from an adult woman who had mild COVID-19 (a few samples of this study predate the infection). Cell type and time point are not known.

The chain joins TRBV6-6 to TRBJ2-3; D is undetermined. The CDR3 sequence is 16 residues long. V was cut by 3 bases and J by 1 base, with 14 bases left in between. The germline V gene encodes CDR1 MNHNY and CDR2 SVGAGI (reference sequence). The CDR3 loop is CASSYQSRAGTDTQYF. The CDR3 DNA sequence: TGTGCCAGCAGTTATCAGTCCCGGGCCGGCACAGATACGCAGTATTTT.

This clonotype has at least ten counts. The gene calls are TRBV3-1 and TRBJ2-7; D possibly uses TRBD1 or TRBD2 (5 bases each). Trimming removed 2 bases at V and 7 bases at J, with 12 bases between. CDR3 length: 13 amino acids. The germline V gene encodes CDR1 LGHDT and CDR2 YNNKEL (reference sequence). The CDR3 spells CASSQMGVGEQYF. CDR3 DNA: TGTGCCAGCAGCCAAATGGGGGTGGGGGAGCAGTACTTC.

This rearrangement joins TRBV29-1 to TRBJ2-2; 7 nucleotides line up with TRBD1. The CDR3 contains 14 residues. After removal of 6 bases from V and 5 bases from J, the junction contained 9 bases not matched to a gene. CDR1 SQVTM and CDR2 ANQGSEA come from the germline V gene. CDR3 loop: CSVAGGSLTGELFF. In DNA, the CDR3 is TGCAGCGTCGCAGGGGGTTCGTTGACCGGGGAGCTGTTTTTT.

The chain combines TRBV13 with TRBJ1-1; D might be TRBD1 (6 bases). CDR1 is PRHDT and CDR2 is FYEKMQ in the germline V gene (reference sequence). The CDR3 loop spans 18 amino acids. V dropped 1 base and J dropped 5 bases, with 23 bases sitting between them. The CDR3 sequence: CASSLVGPKQGGGTEAFF. In nucleotides, the CDR3 is TGTGCCAGCAGCTTAGTAGGTCCCAAACAGGGAGGAGGGACTGAAGCTTTCTTT.

The chain joins TRBV20-1 to TRBJ1-5, with a weak D call TRBD1 (5 bases). CDR1 DFQATT and CDR2 SNEGSKA come from the germline V gene (reference sequence). CDR3 length equals 13 residues. V lost 3 bases and J lost 3, with 9 bases in between. For the CDR3, the DNA is TGCAGTGCTAGTTCAGGGTCCAATCAGCCCCAGCATTTT. Amino acids: CSASSGSNQPQHF.

V usage is TRBV7-2 and J usage is TRBJ2-2; the D is unclear. Trimming shortened V by 1 base and J by 1 base, and 7 bases separated the two germline ends. In germline, CDR1 is SGHTA, CDR2 FQGNSA. The length of the CDR3 is 15 residues. The CDR3 nucleotides read TGTGCCAGCAGCTTAGAGACTTTGAACACCGGGGAGCTGTTTTTT. Translation: CASSLETLNTGELFF.

This rearrangement joins TRBV5-1 to TRBJ2-1; TRBD1 matches at 7 bases. After removal of 0 bases from V and 5 bases from J, the junction contained 5 bases not matched to a gene. CDR1 and CDR2 from the germline V gene are SGHRS and YFSETQ. The CDR3 runs to 15 residues. CDR3 nucleotides: TGCGCCAGCAGCTTGGGGGGGACAGCCAACAATGAGCAGTTCTTC. This sequence encodes CASSLGGTANNEQFF.

This clonotype was detected a few times. The chain is built from TRBV6-5 and TRBJ2-7; TRBD2 matches at 9 bases. Per the germline V gene, CDR1 is MNHEY and CDR2 is SVGAGI. V lost 6 bases and J lost 0; bases outside the gene matches: 6. The CDR3 is made up of 15 amino acids. CDR3 DNA: TGTGCCAGCAGCACCGGACTAGCGCTCTCCTACGAGCAGTACTTC. Its translation: CASSTGLALSYEQYF.

In this sample, this clonotype turned up a few times. V usage is TRBV6-2 or TRBV6-3 and J usage is TRBJ2-2; 11 bases align to TRBD1. The V gene's germline CDR1 is MNHEY and CDR2 SVGEGT. V shed 5 bases, J shed 9 bases, and the junction held 2 bases outside the gene matches. The CDR3 covers 13 residues. CDR3 sequence: CASSRTGGWELFF. The CDR3 DNA is TGTGCCAGCAGTCGGACAGGGGGCTGGGAGCTGTTTTTT.

This clonotype was found a few times. The V gene is TRBV6-5, the J gene TRBJ1-1, with 10 positions matching TRBD1. Germline CDR1 and CDR2: MNHEY and SVGAGI. Trimming removed 8 bases from V and 2 bases from J; junction bases left unmatched: 5. The CDR3 contains 14 residues. The DNA of the CDR3 is TGTGCCAGCCATGGGGACAGGGGTAACACTGAAGCTTTCTTT. Its translation is CASHGDRGNTEAFF.

The chain recombines TRBV7-9 with TRBJ1-1; 9 bases fit TRBD1. Germline CDR1 and CDR2: SEHNR and FQNEAQ (reference sequence). The CDR3 covers 17 residues. Germline trimming cut 4 bases from V and 4 bases from J; bases unmatched to any gene: 13. This CDR3 is CASSSDRDREDGTEAFF. The CDR3 DNA reads TGTGCCAGCAGCTCCGACCGGGACAGGGAGGACGGCACTGAAGCTTTCTTT.